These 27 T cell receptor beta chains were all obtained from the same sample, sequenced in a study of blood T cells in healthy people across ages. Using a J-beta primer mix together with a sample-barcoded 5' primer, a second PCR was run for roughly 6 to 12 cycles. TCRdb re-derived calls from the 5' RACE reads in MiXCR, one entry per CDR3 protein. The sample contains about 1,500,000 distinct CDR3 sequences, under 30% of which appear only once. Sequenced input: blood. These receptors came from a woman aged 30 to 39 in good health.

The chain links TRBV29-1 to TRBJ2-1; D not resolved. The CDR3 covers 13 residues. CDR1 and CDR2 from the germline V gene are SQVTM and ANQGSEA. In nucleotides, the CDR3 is TGCAACATTGAAGATTGGAAGATCAATGAGCAGTTCTTC. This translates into CNIEDWKINEQFF.

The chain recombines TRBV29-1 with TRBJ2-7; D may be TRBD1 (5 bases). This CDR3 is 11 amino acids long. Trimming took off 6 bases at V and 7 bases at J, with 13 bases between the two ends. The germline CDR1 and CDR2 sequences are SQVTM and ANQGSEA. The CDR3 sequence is CSVDKFNEQYF. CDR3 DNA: TGCAGCGTGGACAAATTCAATGAGCAGTACTTC.

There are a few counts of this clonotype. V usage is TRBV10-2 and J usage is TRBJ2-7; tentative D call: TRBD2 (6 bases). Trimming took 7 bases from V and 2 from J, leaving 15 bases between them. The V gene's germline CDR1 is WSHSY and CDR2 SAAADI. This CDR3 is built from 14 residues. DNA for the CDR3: TGCGCCAGCACGACGGGGGTTCCCCCCTACGAGCAGTACTTC. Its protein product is CASTTGVPPYEQYF.

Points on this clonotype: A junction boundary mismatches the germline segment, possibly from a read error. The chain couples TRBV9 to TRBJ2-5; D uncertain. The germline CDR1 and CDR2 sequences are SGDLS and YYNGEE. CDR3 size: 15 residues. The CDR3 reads CASSVEGSQREAQYF. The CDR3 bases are TGTGCCAGCAGCGTCGAAGGCAGCCAGCGAGAGGCCCAGTACTTC.

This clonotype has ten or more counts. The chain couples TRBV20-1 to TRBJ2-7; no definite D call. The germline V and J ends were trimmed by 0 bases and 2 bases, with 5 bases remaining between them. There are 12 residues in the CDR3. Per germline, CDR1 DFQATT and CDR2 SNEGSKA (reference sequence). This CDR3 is CSARDFPYEQYF. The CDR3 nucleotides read TGCAGTGCTAGAGATTTTCCCTACGAGCAGTACTTC.

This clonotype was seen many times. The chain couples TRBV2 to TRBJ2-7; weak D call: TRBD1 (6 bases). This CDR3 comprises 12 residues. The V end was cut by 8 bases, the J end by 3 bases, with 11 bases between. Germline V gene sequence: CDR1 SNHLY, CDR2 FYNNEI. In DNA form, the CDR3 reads TGTGCCAGCTCAGGGGATTTCTACGAGCAGTACTTC. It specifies CASSGDFYEQYF.

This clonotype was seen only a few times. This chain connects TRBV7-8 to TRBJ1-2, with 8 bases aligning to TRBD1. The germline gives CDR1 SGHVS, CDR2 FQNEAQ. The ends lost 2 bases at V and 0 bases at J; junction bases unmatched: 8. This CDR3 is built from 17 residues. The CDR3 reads CASSLYAGGVSNYGYTF. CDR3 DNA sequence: TGTGCCAGCAGCTTATATGCAGGGGGCGTCTCTAACTATGGCTACACCTTC.

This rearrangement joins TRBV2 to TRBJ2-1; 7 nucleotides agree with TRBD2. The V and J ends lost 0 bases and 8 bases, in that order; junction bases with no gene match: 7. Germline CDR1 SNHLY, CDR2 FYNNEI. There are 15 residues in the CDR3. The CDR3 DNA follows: TGTGCCAGCAGTGAAGCGCTGGCGGGAGTATATGAGCAGTTCTTC. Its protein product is CASSEALAGVYEQFF.

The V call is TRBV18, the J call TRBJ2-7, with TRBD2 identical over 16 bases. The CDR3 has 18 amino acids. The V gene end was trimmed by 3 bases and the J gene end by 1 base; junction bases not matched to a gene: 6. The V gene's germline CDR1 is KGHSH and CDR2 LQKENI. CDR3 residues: CASSPAGLAGGLSYEQYF. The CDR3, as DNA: TGTGCCAGCTCACCGGCGGGACTAGCGGGAGGGCTTTCCTACGAGCAGTACTTC.

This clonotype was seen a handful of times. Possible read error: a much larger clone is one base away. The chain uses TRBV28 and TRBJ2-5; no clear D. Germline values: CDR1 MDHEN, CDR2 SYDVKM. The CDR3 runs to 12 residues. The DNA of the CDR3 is TGTGCCAACAGTCCCCTGAAAGAGACCCAGTACTTC. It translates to CANSPLKETQYF.

CDR3 amino acids: CASSPRSGSSGNTIYF. The CDR3 nucleotides are TGTGCCAGCAGCCCCCGCTCGGGAAGCTCTGGAAACACCATATATTTT. The J gene is TRBJ1-3, the V gene TRBV7-2; D not certain. From germline, CDR1 is SGHTA and CDR2 FQGNSA. This CDR3 has 16 amino acids. Trimming shortened V by 5 bases and J by 0 bases, and 14 bases separated the two germline ends.

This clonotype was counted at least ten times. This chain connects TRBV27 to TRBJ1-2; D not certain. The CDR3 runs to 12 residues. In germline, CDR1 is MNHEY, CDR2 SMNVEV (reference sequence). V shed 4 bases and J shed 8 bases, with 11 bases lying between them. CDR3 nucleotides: TGTGCCAGCAGTTCCGGGCTTCGAGGCTACACCTTC. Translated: CASSSGLRGYTF.

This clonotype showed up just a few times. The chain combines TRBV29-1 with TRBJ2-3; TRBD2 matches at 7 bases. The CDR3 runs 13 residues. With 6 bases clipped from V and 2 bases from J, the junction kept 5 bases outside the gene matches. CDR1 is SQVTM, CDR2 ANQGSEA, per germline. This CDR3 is CSVLAVVTDTQYF. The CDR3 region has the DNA TGCAGCGTCCTAGCGGTTGTCACAGATACGCAGTATTTT.

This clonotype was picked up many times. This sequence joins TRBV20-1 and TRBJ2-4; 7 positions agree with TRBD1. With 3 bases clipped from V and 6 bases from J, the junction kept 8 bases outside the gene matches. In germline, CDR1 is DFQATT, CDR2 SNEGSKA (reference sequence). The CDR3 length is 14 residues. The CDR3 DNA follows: TGCAGTGCTAGTGGAGGACGACAGGGAAACATTCAGTACTTC. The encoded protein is CSASGGRQGNIQYF.

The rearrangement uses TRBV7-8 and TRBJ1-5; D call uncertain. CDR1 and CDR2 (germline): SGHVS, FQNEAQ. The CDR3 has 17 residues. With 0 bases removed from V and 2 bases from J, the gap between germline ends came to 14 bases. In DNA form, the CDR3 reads TGTGCCAGCAGCTTAGCTTTGTCGATTGGGGGCAATCAGCCCCAGCATTTT. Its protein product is CASSLALSIGGNQPQHF.

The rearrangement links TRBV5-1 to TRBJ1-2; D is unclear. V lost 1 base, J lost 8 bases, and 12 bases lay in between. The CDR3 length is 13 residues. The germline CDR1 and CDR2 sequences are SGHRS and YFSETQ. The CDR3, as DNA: TGCGCCAGCAGCTTGCTTCCGGCCGGAGGCTACACCTTC. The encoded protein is CASSLLPAGGYTF.

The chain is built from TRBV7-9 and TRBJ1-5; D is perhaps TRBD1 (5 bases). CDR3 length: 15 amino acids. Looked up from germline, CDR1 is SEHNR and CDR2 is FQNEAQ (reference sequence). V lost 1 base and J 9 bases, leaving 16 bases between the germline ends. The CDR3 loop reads CASSLGGPGEGPQHF. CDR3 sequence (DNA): TGTGCCAGCAGCTTAGGGGGACCCGGTGAGGGGCCCCAGCATTTT.

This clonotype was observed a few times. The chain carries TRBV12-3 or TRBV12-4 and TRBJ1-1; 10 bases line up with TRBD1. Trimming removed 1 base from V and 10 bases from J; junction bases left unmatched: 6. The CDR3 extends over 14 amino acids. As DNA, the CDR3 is TGTGCCAGCAGTTTAGGGGACAGGGGCGAGGGAGCTTTCTTT. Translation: CASSLGDRGEGAFF.

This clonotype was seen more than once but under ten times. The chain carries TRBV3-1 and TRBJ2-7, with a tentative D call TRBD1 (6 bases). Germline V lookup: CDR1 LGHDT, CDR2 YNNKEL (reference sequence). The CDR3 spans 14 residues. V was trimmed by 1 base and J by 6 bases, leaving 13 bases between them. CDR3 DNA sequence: TGTGCCAGCAGCCAAGCAATAACAGGGCTCGAGCAGTACTTC. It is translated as CASSQAITGLEQYF.

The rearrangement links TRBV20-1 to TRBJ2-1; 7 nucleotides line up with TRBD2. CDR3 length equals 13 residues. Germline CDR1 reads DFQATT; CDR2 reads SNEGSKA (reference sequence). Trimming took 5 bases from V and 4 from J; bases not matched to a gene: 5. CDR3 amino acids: CSAGASGYNEQFF. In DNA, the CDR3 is TGCAGTGCTGGGGCTAGCGGATACAATGAGCAGTTCTTC.

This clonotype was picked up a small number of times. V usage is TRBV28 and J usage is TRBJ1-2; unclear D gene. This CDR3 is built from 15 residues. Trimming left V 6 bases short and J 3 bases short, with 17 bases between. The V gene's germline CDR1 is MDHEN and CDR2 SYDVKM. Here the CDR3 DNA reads TGTGCCAGCAGCGTGAGGGCGGACGGGTACTATGGCTACACCTTC. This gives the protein CASSVRADGYYGYTF.

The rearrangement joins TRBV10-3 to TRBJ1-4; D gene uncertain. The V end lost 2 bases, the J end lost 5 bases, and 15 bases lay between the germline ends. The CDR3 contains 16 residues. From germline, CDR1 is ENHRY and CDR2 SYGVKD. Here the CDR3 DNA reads TGTGCCATCAGTGAGAAAAGTACAGCAAGGAATGAAAAACTGTTTTTT. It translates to CAISEKSTARNEKLFF.

The CDR3, as DNA: TGCAGTGCTAGAGGACTAGCCGATGAGCAGTTCTTC. Amino acids: CSARGLADEQFF. V gene TRBV20-1 combines with J gene TRBJ2-1, with 7 positions matching TRBD2. CDR3 length: 12 amino acids. J gave up 8 bases and V 1 base, and 2 bases lay outside the gene matches. CDR1 and CDR2 (germline): DFQATT, SNEGSKA (reference sequence).

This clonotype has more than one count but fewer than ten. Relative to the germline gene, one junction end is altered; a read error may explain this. CDR3 region: CASSVATPGPGELFF. In DNA form, the CDR3 reads TGTGCCAGCAGTGTAGCTACGCCGGGGCCCGGGGAGCTGTTTTTT. The chain links TRBV9 to TRBJ2-2; D is perhaps TRBD1 or TRBD2 (5 bases each). The CDR3 runs to 15 residues. The germline V gene has CDR1 SGDLS and CDR2 YYNGEE.

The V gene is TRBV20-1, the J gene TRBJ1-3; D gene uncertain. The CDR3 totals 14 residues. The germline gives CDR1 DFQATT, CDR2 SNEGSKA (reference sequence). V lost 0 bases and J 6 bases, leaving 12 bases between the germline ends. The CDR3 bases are TGCAGTGCTAGAGATAGTTCCATTGAAAACACCATATATTTT. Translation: CSARDSSIENTIYF.

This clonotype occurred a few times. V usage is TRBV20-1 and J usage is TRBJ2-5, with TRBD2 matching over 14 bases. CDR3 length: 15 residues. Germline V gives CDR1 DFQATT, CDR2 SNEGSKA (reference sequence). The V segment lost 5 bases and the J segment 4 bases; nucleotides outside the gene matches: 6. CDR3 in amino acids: CSAPTSGGARETQYF. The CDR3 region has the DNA TGCAGTGCTCCGACTAGCGGGGGGGCTAGAGAGACCCAGTACTTC.

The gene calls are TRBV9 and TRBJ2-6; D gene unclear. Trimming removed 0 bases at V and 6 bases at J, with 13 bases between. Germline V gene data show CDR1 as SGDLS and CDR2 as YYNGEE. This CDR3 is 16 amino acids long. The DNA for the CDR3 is TGTGCCAGCAGCGTAGCTCTAACCATGGAGGCCAACGTCCTGACTTTC. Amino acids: CASSVALTMEANVLTF. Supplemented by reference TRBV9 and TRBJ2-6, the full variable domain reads DSGVTQTPKHLITATGQRVTLRCSPRSGDLSVYWYQQSLDQGLQFLIQYYNGEERAKGNILERFSAQQFPDLHSELNLSSLELGDSALYFCASSVALTMEANVLTFGAGSRLTVL.